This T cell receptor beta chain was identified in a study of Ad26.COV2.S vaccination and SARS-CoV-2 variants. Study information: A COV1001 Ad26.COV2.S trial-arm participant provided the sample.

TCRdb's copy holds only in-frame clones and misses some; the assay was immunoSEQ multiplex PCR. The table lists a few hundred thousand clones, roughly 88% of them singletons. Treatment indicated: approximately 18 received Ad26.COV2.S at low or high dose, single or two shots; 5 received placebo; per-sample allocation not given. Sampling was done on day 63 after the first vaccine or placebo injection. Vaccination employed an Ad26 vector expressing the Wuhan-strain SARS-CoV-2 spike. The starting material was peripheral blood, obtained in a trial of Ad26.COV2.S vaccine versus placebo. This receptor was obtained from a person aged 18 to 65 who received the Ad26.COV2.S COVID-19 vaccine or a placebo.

In DNA, the CDR3 is TGTGCCAGCAGCTTAAGACGGCAGCTCCAAGAGACCCAGTACTTC. This gives the protein CASSLRRQLQETQYF. This sequence joins TRBV7-8 and TRBJ2-5; no firm D call. Germline loops: CDR1 SGHVS, CDR2 FQNEAQ. This CDR3 spans 15 amino acids. V was pared by 2 bases and J by 1 base, with 11 bases between.